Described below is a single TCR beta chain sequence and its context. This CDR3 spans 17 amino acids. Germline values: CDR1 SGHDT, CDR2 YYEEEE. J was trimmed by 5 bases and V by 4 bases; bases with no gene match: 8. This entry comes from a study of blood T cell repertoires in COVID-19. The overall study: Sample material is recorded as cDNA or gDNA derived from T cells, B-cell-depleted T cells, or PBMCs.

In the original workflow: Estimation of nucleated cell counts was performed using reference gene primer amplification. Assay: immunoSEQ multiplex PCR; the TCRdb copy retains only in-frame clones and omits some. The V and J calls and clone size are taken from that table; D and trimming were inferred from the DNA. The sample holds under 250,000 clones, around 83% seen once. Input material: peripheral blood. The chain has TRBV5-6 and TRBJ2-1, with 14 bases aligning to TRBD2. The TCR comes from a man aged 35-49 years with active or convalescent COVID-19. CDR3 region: CASSPGLAGVRNNEQFF. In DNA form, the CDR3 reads TGTGCCAGCAGCCCGGGACTAGCGGGAGTTCGGAACAATGAGCAGTTCTTC.